The clone carrying this TCR beta chain was detected a few times. Its specificity is unknown. The PCR employed 60 Vbeta primers together with 13 Jbeta primers. Produced via immunoSEQ multiplex PCR; TCRdb's table is partial and in-frame only. The sample yields roughly 200,000 clones, about 13% seen once. This specimen comes from a study of cytomegalovirus exposure and HLA in healthy donors. Whole-study findings and limits: In a later analysis, an Asian-associated ancestry cluster reportedly showed fewer N-insertions than the approximately 610-donor mean. In a later analysis, TCR beta V- and J-gene trimming showed a link to a missense DCLRE1C variant.

Germline V lookup: CDR1 SGHRS, CDR2 YFSETQ. Trimming cost V 3 bases and J 1 base, with 13 bases left between them. This CDR3 region has 15 residues. The chain employs TRBV5-1 and TRBJ2-5; TRBD2 is a possible D gene (6 bases). This sequence originates from a man over 45 in good health and CMV-seropositive. Sequenced material: PBMCs. The CDR3 coding sequence is TGCGCCAGCAGCTGGGTATGGGGGGTCCAAGAGACCCAGTACTTC. Protein sequence: CASSWVWGVQETQYF. Full variable domain (missing parts from reference TRBV5-1 and TRBJ2-5): KAGVTQTPRYLIKTRGQQVTLSCSPISGHRSVSWYQQTPGQGLQFLFEYFSETQRNKGNFPGRFSGRQFSNSRSEMNVSTLELGDSALYLCASSWVWGVQETQYFGPGTRLLVL.